The TCR beta chain under discussion was sequenced for a study of control samples from healthy donors and cancer patients. The method was immunoSEQ multiplex PCR; TCRdb's version includes in-frame clones alone and lacks a portion of them. In the table there are 65,000 to 75,000 clones, roughly 90% of which are singletons. Germline V gene sequence: CDR1 MNHNY, CDR2 SVGAGI (reference sequence). CDR3 length: 13 amino acids. Deletions cut 6 bases from V and 0 bases from J, with 5 bases between. This chain connects TRBV6-6 to TRBJ2-2; unclear D gene. The clonotype originates from a woman aged 50 to 65 in good health. The specimen was blood. Here the CDR3 DNA reads TGTGCCAGCAGGTCCTCGAACACCGGGGAGCTGTTTTTT. Encoded protein: CASRSSNTGELFF.